The T cell receptor beta chain under discussion was sequenced for a study of T-cell reconstitution after alpha-beta-depleted transplantation in children. Concerning this clonotype: Its antigen is not known.

A TCRbeta library incorporating unique molecular identifiers was prepared. MiXCR, run by TCRdb on the PCR reads, gives a single entry per CDR3 protein. This table holds 200,000 to 250,000 distinct CDR3 sequences, roughly a quarter found once. Regarding the study as a whole: Hyperexpanded clones declined; after one year, newly produced T cells mostly supplied diversity.

Germline loops: CDR1 MNHEY, CDR2 SMNVEV (reference sequence). The CDR3 loop spans 14 amino acids. The V gene lost 6 bases and the J gene lost 7 bases, with 18 bases spanning the gap. The V gene is TRBV27, the J gene TRBJ2-5; TRBD2 is a possible D gene (6 bases). Material: PBMCs, mostly from graft donor cells, obtained 360 days after TCRalphabeta/CD19-depleted stem cell transplant. The clonotype comes from a female patient between 2 and 15 years old who had a stem cell transplant for congenital amegakaryocytic thrombocytopenia, so the T cells may come from the graft donor. CDR3 protein: CASSLRGSVSTQYF. DNA for the CDR3: TGTGCCAGCAGCCTTCGGGGGAGCGTTTCGACCCAGTACTTC.